One and the same sample provided the 5 T cell receptor beta chains below, sequenced in a study of T cell changes during pregnancy in multiple sclerosis. Assay: immunoSEQ multiplex PCR; the TCRdb copy retains only in-frame clones and omits some. Here the sample spans approximately 100,000 clones, approximately 89% being singletons. Sequenced here: peripheral blood, sampled after pregnancy. The receptors here all came from a female donor with multiple sclerosis, enrolled in a pregnancy study.

The chain combines TRBV6-4 with TRBJ2-7; no clear D. V gave up 6 bases and J gave up 1 base, with 7 bases separating them. The V gene's germline CDR1 is MRHNA and CDR2 SNTAGT. The CDR3 is made up of 12 amino acids. The CDR3 spells CASRVQSYEQYF. As DNA, the CDR3 is TGTGCCAGCAGGGTCCAGTCCTACGAGCAGTACTTC.

The gene calls are TRBV27 and TRBJ1-5; 7 bases are a match to TRBD1. Germline V gene lookup returns CDR1 MNHEY and CDR2 SMNVEV (reference sequence). The V segment lost 6 bases and the J segment 7 bases; nucleotides outside the gene matches: 12. The length of the CDR3 is 15 residues. CDR3 sequence (DNA): TGTGCCAGCAGCCCTTCGACAGGGCCCAACCAGCCCCAGCATTTT. Protein sequence: CASSPSTGPNQPQHF.

The chain recombines TRBV5-1 with TRBJ2-7; 11 bases fit TRBD1. V lost 3 bases to trimming and J lost 3 bases; unmatched junction nucleotides: 5. The CDR3 is 15 amino acids. Germline V gene sequence: CDR1 SGHRS, CDR2 YFSETQ. The CDR3 reads CASSWTGGDLYEQYF. The DNA for the CDR3 is TGCGCCAGCAGCTGGACAGGGGGCGACCTCTACGAGCAGTACTTC. Full variable domain (remainder filled in from reference TRBV5-1 and TRBJ2-7): KAGVTQTPRYLIKTRGQQVTLSCSPISGHRSVSWYQQTPGQGLQFLFEYFSETQRNKGNFPGRFSGRQFSNSRSEMNVSTLELGDSALYLCASSWTGGDLYEQYFGPGTRLTVT.

This rearrangement joins TRBV5-1 to TRBJ1-4; tentatively, D is TRBD1 (6 bases). Trimming shortened V by 4 bases and J by 2 bases, and 12 bases separated the two germline ends. The germline V gene has CDR1 SGHRS and CDR2 YFSETQ. CDR3 length equals 15 residues. CDR3 DNA sequence: TGCGCCAGCAGCGGGTCAGGGGCGACTAATGAAAAACTGTTTTTT. Protein: CASSGSGATNEKLFF.

The chain joins TRBV19 to TRBJ1-5; D uncertain. Looked up from germline, CDR1 is LNHDA and CDR2 is SQIVND (reference sequence). V was clipped by 5 bases and J by 0 bases, with 14 bases between them. This CDR3 contains 16 residues. CDR3 coding DNA: TGTGCCAGTAGTTCCATAGCGGTATATAGCAATCAGCCCCAGCATTTT. Residues: CASSSIAVYSNQPQHF. Supplemented by reference TRBV19 and TRBJ1-5, the full variable domain reads DGGITQSPKYLFRKEGQNVTLSCEQNLNHDAMYWYRQDPGQGLRLIYYSQIVNDFQKGDIAEGYSVSREKKESFPLTVTSAQKNPTAFYLCASSSIAVYSNQPQHFGDGTRLSIL.